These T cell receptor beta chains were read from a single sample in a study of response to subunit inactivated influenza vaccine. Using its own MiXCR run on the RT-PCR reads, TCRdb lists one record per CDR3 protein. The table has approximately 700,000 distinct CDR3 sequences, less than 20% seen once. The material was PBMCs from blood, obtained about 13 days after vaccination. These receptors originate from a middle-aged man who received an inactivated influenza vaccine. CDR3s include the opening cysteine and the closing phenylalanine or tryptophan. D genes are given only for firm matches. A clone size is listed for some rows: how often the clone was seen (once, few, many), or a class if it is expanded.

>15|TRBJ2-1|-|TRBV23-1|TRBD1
TGCGCCAGCAGTCAAACCGGGACAGGAGACAATGAGCAGTTCTTC
CASSQTGTGDNEQFF
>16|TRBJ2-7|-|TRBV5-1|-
TGCGCCAGCAGCTTGGAACCAGGAACAGGGCTCTACGAGCAGTACTTC
CASSLEPGTGLYEQYF
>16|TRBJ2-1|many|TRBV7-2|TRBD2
TGTGCCAGCAGCCCTCCGGGACTAGCGGGAATAAATGAGCAGTTCTTC
CASSPPGLAGINEQFF
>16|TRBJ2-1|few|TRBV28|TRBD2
TGTGCCAGCAGTTTAGGACTAGCGGGAGGAGTGATTGAGCAGTTCTTC
CASSLGLAGGVIEQFF
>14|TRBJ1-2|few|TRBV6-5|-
TGTGCCAGCAGTTACTCTAGAGTCAACTATGGCTACACCTTC
CASSYSRVNYGYTF
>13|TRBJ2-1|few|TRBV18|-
TGTGCCAGCTCAACTAATCAGGGGAATGAGCAGTTCTTC
CASSTNQGNEQFF
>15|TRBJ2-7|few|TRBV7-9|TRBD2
TGTGCCAGCAGCCCCAGGGTGCGGGAGTACAACGAGCAGTACTTC
CASSPRVREYNEQYF
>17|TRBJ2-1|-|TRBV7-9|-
TGTGCCAGCAGCTTGAATACAGGAGGCTGGGCTTCGGACGAGCAGTTCTTC
CASSLNTGGWASDEQFF
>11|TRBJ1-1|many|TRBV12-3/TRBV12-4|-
TGTGCCAGCAGCTTAGGGCCTGAAGCTTTCTTT
CASSLGPEAFF
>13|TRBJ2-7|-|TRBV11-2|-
TGTGCCAGCAGCGGGCAGGGGATCTACGAGCAGTACTTC
CASSGQGIYEQYF
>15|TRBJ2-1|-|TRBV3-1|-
TGTGCCAGCAGCCAAATGGGCAGCTCCTACAATGAGCAGTTCTTC
CASSQMGSSYNEQFF
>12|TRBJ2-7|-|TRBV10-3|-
TGTGCCATCAGTGGACCCTCCCACGAGCAGTACTTC
CAISGPSHEQYF
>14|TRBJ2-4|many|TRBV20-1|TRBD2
TGCAGTGCTAGACCCCAAGCGGGAAAAAACATTCAGTACTTC
CSARPQAGKNIQYF
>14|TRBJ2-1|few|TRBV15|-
TGTGCCACCAGCAGTCTATCCACAACTAATGAGCAGTTCTTC
CATSSLSTTNEQFF
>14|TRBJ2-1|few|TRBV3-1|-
TGTGCCAGCAGCCGACGACAAGGGCTCGATGAGCAGTTCTTC
CASSRRQGLDEQFF
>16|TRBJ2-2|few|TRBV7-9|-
TGTGCCAGCAGCTTAGCGGTCCTCCCGGGGGCCGGGGAGCTGTTTTTT
CASSLAVLPGAGELFF
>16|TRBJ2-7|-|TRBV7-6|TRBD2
TGTGCCAGCAGCCAAGGAAGCGGGAGTGGGACCTACGAGCAGTACTTC
CASSQGSGSGTYEQYF
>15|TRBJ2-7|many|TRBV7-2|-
TGTGCCAGCAGCTTAGCTGGTAGCGGTAGATACGAGCAGTACTTC
CASSLAGSGRYEQYF
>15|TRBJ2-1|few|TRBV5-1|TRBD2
TGCGCCAGCAGCCATAGCGGGACGGGGTACAATGAGCAGTTCTTC
CASSHSGTGYNEQFF
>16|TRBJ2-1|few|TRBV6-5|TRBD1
TGTGCCAGCAGTTACTCTTACAGGGGGGCCTACAATGAGCAGTTCTTC
CASSYSYRGAYNEQFF
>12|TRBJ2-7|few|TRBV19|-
TGTGCCAGTAGTATTAGGAGGGGAGAGCAGTACTTC
CASSIRRGEQYF
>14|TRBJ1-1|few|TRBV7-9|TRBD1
TGTGCCAGCAGCTTAGGGACAGGGGAAACTGAAGCTTTCTTT
CASSLGTGETEAFF
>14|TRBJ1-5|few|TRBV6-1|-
TGTGCCAGCAGTCAAAGAGGGGGTGCTCAGCCCCAGCATTTT
CASSQRGGAQPQHF
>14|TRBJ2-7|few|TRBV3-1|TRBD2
TGTGCCAGCAGCTCCGTCGGCGGGAGTAACGAGCAGTACTTC
CASSSVGGSNEQYF
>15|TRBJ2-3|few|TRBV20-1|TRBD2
TGCAGTGCTAACGGGGGGGGGATTTGGACAGATACGCAGTATTTT
CSANGGGIWTDTQYF
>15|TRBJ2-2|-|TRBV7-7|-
TGTGCCAGCAGTTACGGGACGGCGAACACCGGGGAGCTGTTTTTT
CASSYGTANTGELFF
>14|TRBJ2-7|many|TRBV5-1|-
TGCGCCAGCAGCTTGGCAGGCAGTACCTACGAGCAGTACTTC
CASSLAGSTYEQYF
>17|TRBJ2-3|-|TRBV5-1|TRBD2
TGCGCCAGCAGCTTGGGTAGCGGGGGGGCCTATGCAGATACGCAGTATTTT
CASSLGSGGAYADTQYF
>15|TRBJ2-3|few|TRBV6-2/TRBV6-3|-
TGTGCCAGCAGCTCCTACTCAGGTGGGACAGATACGCAGTATTTT
CASSSYSGGTDTQYF
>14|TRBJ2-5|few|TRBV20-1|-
TGCAGTGCCCTAGTGGGCGGGCGGGGAGAGACCCAGTACTTC
CSALVGGRGETQYF
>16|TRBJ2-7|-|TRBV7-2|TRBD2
TGTGCCAGCAGCAATACACTAGCGGCAAGCTCCTACGAGCAGTACTTC
CASSNTLAASSYEQYF
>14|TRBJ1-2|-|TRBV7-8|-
TGTGCCAGCAGCCGCGGATCTTCTAACTATGGCTACACCTTC
CASSRGSSNYGYTF
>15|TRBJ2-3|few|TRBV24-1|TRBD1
TGTGCCACCAGTGATTTGGGACAGGGGACAGATACGCAGTATTTT
CATSDLGQGTDTQYF
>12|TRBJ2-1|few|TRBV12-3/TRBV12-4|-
TGTGCCAGCAGTTTAATGGCGGTCGAGCAGTTCTTC
CASSLMAVEQFF
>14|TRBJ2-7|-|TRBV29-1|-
TGCAGCGCTGGAGCCGCCGGGGCCTCGGGGGAGCAGTACTTC
CSAGAAGASGEQYF
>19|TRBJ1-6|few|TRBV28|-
TGTGCCAACGACCCCCCGCCGGGCCCGTCGAGCTCCTATAATTCACCCCTCCACTTT
CANDPPPGPSSSYNSPLHF
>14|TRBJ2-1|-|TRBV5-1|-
TGCGCCAGTACGTCGGCGACAGGCTACAATGAGCAGTTCTTC
CASTSATGYNEQFF
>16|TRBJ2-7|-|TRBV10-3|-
TGTGCCATCAGTGCCCGGGACCCAATCCGAACGGGAGAGCAGTACTTC
CAISARDPIRTGEQYF
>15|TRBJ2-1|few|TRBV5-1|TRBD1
TGCGCCAGCAGGTATAGGACAGGGGATTACAATGAGCAGTTCTTC
CASRYRTGDYNEQFF
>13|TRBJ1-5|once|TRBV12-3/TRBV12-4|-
TGTGCCAGCAGCGGGGTACGCAATCAGCCCCAGCGTTTT
CASSGVRNQPQRF
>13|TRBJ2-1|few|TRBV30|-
TGTGCCTGGAGCCTAGGTAGTACCCCGGAGCAGTTCTTC
CAWSLGSTPEQFF
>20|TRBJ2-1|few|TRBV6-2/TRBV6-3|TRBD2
TGTGCCAGCAGTTACTGGTATCGGGCTACTAGCGGGAGCTCCTACAATGAGCAGTTCTTC
CASSYWYRATSGSSYNEQFF
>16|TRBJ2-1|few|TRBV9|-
TGTGCCAGCAGCGTAGAATGGGGGGCGAAGTACAATGAGCAGTTCTTC
CASSVEWGAKYNEQFF
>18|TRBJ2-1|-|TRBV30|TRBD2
TGTGCCTGGAAACGGGCTAGCGGGAGATACAAATCCTACAATGAGCAGTTCTTC
CAWKRASGRYKSYNEQFF
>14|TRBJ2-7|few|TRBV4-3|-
TGCGCCAGCAGCCGCGTACAGGGAAACTACGAGCAGTACTTC
CASSRVQGNYEQYF
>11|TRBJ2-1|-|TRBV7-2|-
TGTGCCAGCAGAAGCTTAGAACTGACGTTCTTC
CASRSLELTFF
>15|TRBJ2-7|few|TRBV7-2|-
TGTGCCAGCAGCACTAGCCGGGACCTACCCTACGAGCAGTACTTC
CASSTSRDLPYEQYF
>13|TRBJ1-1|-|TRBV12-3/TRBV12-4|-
TGTGCCAGCACCATAGGGCGGAACACTGAAGCTTTCTTT
CASTIGRNTEAFF
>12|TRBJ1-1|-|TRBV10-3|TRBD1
TGTGCCATCGGACAGGGGACCACTGAAGCTTTCTTT
CAIGQGTTEAFF
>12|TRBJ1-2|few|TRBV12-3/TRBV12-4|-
TGTGCCAGCAGTTTATTCGTGGATGGCTACACCTTC
CASSLFVDGYTF
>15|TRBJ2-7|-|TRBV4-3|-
TGCGCCAGCAGCCAACACTGGGGGACAACCTACGAGCAGTACTTC
CASSQHWGTTYEQYF
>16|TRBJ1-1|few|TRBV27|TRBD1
TGTGCCAGCAGTTTATCAGGACAGGGGGCGAACACTGAAGCTTTCTTT
CASSLSGQGANTEAFF
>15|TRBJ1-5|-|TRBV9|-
TGTGCCAGCAGCGTCGATACAGGGAGCAATCAGCCCCAGCATTTT
CASSVDTGSNQPQHF
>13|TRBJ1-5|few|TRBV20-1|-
TGCAGTGCCAGAGGGACGGCAGATCAGCCCCAGCATTTT
CSARGTADQPQHF
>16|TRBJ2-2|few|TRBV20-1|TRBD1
TGCAGTGCTAGAGTTACCGGGACAGTGAACACCGGGGAGCTGTTTTTT
CSARVTGTVNTGELFF
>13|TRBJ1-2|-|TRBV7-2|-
TGTGCCAGCAGCTTAGCGATTCGGGGTGGCTACACCTTC
CASSLAIRGGYTF
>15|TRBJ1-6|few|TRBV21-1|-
TGTGCCAGCAGCAAGGTTACAGGCCCATATTCACCCCTCCACTTT
CASSKVTGPYSPLHF
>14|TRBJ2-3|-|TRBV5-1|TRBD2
TGCGCCAGCTGCTCCGGGGGGAGGACAGATACGCAGTATTTT
CASCSGGRTDTQYF
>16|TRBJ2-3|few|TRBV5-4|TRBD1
TGTGCCAGCAGCGTCCGGACAGGGTTGGGAACAGATACGCAGTATTTT
CASSVRTGLGTDTQYF